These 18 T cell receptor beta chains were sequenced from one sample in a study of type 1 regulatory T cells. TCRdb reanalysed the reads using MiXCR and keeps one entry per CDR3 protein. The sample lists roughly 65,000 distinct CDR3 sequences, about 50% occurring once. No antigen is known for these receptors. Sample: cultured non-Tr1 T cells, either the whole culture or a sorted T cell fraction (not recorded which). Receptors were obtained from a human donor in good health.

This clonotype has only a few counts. The CDR3 spells CASRPFLRGSSYEQYF. CDR3 DNA sequence: TGTGCCAGCAGGCCCTTTCTACGGGGGAGCTCCTACGAGCAGTACTTC. The chain joins TRBV5-6 to TRBJ2-7; D is possibly TRBD2 (6 bases). Germline V gene lookup returns CDR1 SGHDT and CDR2 YYEEEE. Trimming removed 5 bases at V and 0 bases at J, with 18 bases between. The CDR3 spans 16 residues. Looking up the rest from reference TRBV5-6 and TRBJ2-7 gives the full variable domain: DAGVTQSPTHLIKTRGQQVTLRCSPKSGHDTVSWYQQALGQGPQFIFQYYEEEERQRGNFPDRFSGHQFPNYSSELNVNALLLGDSALYLCASRPFLRGSSYEQYFGPGTRLTVT.

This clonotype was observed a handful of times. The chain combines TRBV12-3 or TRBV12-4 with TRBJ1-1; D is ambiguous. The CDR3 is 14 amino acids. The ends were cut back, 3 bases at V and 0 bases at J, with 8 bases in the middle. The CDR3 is CASSFTQVNTEAFF. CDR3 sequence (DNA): TGTGCCAGCAGTTTTACTCAGGTGAACACTGAAGCTTTCTTT.

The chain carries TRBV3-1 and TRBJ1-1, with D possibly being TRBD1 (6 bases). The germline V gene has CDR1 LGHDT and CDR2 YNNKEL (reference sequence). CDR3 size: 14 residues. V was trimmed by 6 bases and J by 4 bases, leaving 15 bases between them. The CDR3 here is CASSDRLGGTEAFF. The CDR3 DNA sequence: TGTGCCAGCAGTGACAGGCTGGGGGGCACTGAAGCTTTCTTT.

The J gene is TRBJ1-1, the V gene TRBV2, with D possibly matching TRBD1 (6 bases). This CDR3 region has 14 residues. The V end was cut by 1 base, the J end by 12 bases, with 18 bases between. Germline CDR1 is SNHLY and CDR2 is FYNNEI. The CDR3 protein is CASSEDWGAQRSFF. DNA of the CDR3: TGTGCCAGCAGTGAAGACTGGGGGGCGCAGAGGTCTTTCTTT. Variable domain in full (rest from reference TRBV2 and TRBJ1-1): EPEVTQTPSHQVTQMGQEVILRCVPISNHLYFYWYRQILGQKVEFLVSFYNNEISEKSEIFDDQFSVERPDGSNFTLKIRSTKLEDSAMYFCASSEDWGAQRSFFGQGTRLTVV.

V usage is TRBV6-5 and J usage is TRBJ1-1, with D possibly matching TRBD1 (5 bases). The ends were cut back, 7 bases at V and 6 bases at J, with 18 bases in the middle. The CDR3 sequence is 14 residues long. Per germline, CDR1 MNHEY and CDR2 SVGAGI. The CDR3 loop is CASTLTRTGPEAFF. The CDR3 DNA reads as TGTGCCAGCACCCTGACGAGAACAGGCCCTGAAGCTTTCTTT.

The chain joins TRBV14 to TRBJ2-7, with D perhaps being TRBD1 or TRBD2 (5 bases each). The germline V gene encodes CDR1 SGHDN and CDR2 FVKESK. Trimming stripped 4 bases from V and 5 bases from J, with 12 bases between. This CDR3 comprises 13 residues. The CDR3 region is CASSRGDWNEQYF. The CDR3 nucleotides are TGTGCCAGCAGCCGAGGGGATTGGAACGAGCAGTACTTC.

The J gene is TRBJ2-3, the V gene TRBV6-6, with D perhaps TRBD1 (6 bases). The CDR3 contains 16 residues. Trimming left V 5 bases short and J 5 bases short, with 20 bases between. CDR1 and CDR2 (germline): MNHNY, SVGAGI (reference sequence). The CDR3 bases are TGTGCCAGCAGTCGGCCTGATGGGGGCGAGGGAGATACGCAGTATTTT. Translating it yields CASSRPDGGEGDTQYF.

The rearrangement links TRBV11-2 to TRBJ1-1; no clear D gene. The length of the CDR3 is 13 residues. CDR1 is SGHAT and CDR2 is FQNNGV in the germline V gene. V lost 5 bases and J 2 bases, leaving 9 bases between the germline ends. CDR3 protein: CASSPTFNTEAFF. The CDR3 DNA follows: TGTGCCAGCAGCCCCACTTTTAACACTGAAGCTTTCTTT. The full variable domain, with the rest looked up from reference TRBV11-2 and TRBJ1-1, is EAGVAQSPRYKIIEKRQSVAFWCNPISGHATLYWYQQILGQGPKLLIQFQNNGVVDDSQLPKDRFSAERLKGVDSTLKIQPAKLEDSAVYLCASSPTFNTEAFFGQGTRLTVV.

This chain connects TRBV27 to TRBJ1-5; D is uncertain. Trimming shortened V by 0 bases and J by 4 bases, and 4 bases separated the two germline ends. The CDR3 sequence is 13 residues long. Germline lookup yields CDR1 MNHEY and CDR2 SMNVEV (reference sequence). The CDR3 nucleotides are TGTGCCAGCAGTTTATCAAATAATCAGCCCCAGCATTTT. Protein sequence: CASSLSNNQPQHF.

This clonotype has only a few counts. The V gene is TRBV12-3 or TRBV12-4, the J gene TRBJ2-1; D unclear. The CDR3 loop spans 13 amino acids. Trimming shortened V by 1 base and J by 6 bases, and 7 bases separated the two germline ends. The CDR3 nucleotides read TGTGCCAGCAGTTTAGAGCAATCCAATGAGCAGTTCTTC. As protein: CASSLEQSNEQFF.

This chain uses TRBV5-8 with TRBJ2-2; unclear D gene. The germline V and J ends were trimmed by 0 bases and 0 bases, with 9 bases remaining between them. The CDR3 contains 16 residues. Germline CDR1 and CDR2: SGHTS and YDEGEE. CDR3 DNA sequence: TGTGCCAGCAGCTTGGGGCAGAAACCGAACACCGGGGAGCTGTTTTTT. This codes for CASSLGQKPNTGELFF. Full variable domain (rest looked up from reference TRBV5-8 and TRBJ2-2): EAGVTQSPTHLIKTRGQQATLRCSPISGHTSVYWYQQALGLGLQFLLWYDEGEERNRGNFPPRFSGRQFPNYSSELNVNALELEDSALYLCASSLGQKPNTGELFFGEGSRLTVL.

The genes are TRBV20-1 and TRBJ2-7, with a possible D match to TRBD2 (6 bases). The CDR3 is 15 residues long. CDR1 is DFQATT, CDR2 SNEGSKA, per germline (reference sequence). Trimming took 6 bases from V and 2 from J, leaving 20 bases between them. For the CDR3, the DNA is TGCAGTGCACCGACCGCTAGCGACCCCACCTACGAGCAGTACTTC. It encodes CSAPTASDPTYEQYF.

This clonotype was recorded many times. The CDR3 loop reads CSARGARGNTDTQYF. CDR3 DNA sequence: TGCAGTGCTAGAGGGGCCAGGGGAAACACAGATACGCAGTATTTT. V is TRBV20-1 and J is TRBJ2-3; perhaps TRBD1 as D (6 bases). The CDR3 runs to 15 residues. Germline CDR1 DFQATT, CDR2 SNEGSKA (reference sequence). Trimming stripped 1 base from V and 2 bases from J, with 13 bases between.

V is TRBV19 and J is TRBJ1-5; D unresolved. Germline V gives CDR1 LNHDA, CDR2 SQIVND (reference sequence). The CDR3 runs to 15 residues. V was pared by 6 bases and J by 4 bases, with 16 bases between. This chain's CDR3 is CASRRPGPSNQPQHF. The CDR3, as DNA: TGTGCCAGTAGACGACCGGGCCCTTCGAATCAGCCCCAGCATTTT.

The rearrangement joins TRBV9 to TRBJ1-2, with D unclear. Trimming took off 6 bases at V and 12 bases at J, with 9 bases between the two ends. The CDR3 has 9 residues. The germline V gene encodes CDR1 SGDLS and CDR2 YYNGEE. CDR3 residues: CASNPQDTF. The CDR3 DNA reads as TGTGCCAGCAACCCTCAGGACACCTTC.

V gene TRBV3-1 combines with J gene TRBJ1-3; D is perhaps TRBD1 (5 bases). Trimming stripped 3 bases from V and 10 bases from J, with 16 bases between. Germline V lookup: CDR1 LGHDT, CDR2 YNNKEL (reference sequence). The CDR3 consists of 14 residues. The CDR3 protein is CASSQGGTDRTIYF. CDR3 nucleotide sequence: TGTGCCAGCAGCCAGGGGGGAACAGATCGGACCATATATTTT.

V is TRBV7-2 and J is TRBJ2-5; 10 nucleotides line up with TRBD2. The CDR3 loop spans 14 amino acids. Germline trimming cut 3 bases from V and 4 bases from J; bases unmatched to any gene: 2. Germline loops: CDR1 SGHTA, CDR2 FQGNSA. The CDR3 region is CASSFGTSVETQYF. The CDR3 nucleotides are TGTGCCAGCAGCTTCGGGACTAGCGTAGAGACCCAGTACTTC.

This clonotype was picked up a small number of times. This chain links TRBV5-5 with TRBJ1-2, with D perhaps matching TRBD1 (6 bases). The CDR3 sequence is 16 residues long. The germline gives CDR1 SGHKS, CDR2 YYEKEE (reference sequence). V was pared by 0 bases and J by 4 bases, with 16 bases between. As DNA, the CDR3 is TGTGCCAGCAGCTTGGTGGCGGTACAGGGTATCTATGGCTACACCTTC. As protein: CASSLVAVQGIYGYTF.